Shown below are 26 T cell receptor beta chains from a single sample sequenced in a study of T-cell memory formation after mild COVID-19. Via MiXCR, TCRdb re-called the 5' RACE reads, giving one row per CDR3 protein. Of 80,000 to 130,000 distinct CDR3 sequences in the sample, roughly 10% were seen once. Sequencing was carried out using PBMCs or a T cell subset sorted from them (not recorded which). Receptors were obtained from a man younger than 35 who had mild COVID-19 (a few samples of this study predate the infection). Cell type and time point are not known.

This clonotype was detected only a few times. J is TRBJ2-7 and V is TRBV9; D is unclear. CDR3 size: 15 residues. Looked up from germline, CDR1 is SGDLS and CDR2 is YYNGEE. V gave up 0 bases and J gave up 2 bases, with 12 bases separating them. CDR3 DNA sequence: TGTGCCAGCAGCGTAGCGTGGCAGACCCCCTACGAGCAGTACTTC. It yields the protein CASSVAWQTPYEQYF. Drawing the rest from reference TRBV9 and TRBJ2-7, the complete variable domain is DSGVTQTPKHLITATGQRVTLRCSPRSGDLSVYWYQQSLDQGLQFLIQYYNGEERAKGNILERFSAQQFPDLHSELNLSSLELGDSALYFCASSVAWQTPYEQYFGPGTRLTVT.

This clonotype turned up a few times. The V and J genes are TRBV20-1 and TRBJ2-1; 8 bases are shared with TRBD2. Trimming took 6 bases from V and 6 from J; bases not matched to a gene: 13. CDR1 and CDR2 (germline): DFQATT, SNEGSKA (reference sequence). The CDR3 length is 15 residues. The CDR3 region is CSAPPPGTSLNEQFF. In DNA, the CDR3 is TGCAGTGCCCCCCCTCCCGGGACTAGTCTCAATGAGCAGTTCTTC.

The chain carries TRBV29-1 and TRBJ1-1; tentative D call: TRBD1 (5 bases). Germline V lookup: CDR1 SQVTM, CDR2 ANQGSEA. The ends were cut back, 6 bases at V and 4 bases at J, with 12 bases in the middle. There are 12 residues in the CDR3. The CDR3 is CSVGPVGTEAFF. In nucleotides, the CDR3 is TGCAGCGTGGGGCCGGTGGGCACTGAAGCTTTCTTT.

This clonotype was observed a handful of times. This chain joins TRBV4-2 and TRBJ2-1; D might be TRBD2 (5 bases). The CDR3 contains 13 residues. From germline, CDR1 is LGHNA and CDR2 YNFKEQ. Trimming removed 0 bases from V and 8 bases from J, with 8 bases in between. The CDR3 is CASSQEARDEQFF. The CDR3 coding sequence is TGTGCCAGCAGCCAAGAGGCGAGGGATGAGCAGTTCTTC.

The J gene is TRBJ2-3, the V gene TRBV12-3 or TRBV12-4; D not certain. The CDR3 contains 10 residues. Trimming took off 6 bases at V and 11 bases at J, with 9 bases between the two ends. Written as DNA, the CDR3 is TGTGCCAGCAGACATAGAAAGCAGTATTTT. Translation: CASRHRKQYF.

This clonotype showed up just a few times. CDR3 region: CASSQGPDNSYEQYF. CDR3 bases: TGCGCCAGCAGCCAAGGCCCGGACAATTCCTACGAGCAGTACTTC. This rearrangement joins TRBV4-1 to TRBJ2-7, with D possibly being TRBD1 (5 bases). CDR1 and CDR2 (germline): MGHRA, YSYEKL. The CDR3 is 15 residues long. V gave up 1 base and J gave up 1 base, with 11 bases separating them.

This clonotype came up many times. This chain uses TRBV6-5 with TRBJ2-7, with D unclear. This CDR3 has 18 residues. Trimming pared 0 bases from V and 2 bases from J, leaving 20 bases between. Germline CDR1 reads MNHEY; CDR2 reads SVGAGI. The CDR3 sequence: CASSYSGPDWGSAYEQYF. The DNA for the CDR3 is TGTGCCAGCAGTTACTCGGGCCCTGATTGGGGATCTGCCTACGAGCAGTACTTC.

This clonotype was counted many times. The chain is built from TRBV5-6 and TRBJ2-2; no clear D gene. The CDR3 length is 12 residues. Per germline, CDR1 SGHDT and CDR2 YYEEEE. V lost 4 bases and J lost 8, with 9 bases in between. The DNA for the CDR3 is TGTGCCAGCAGCCGGATTACAGGGGAGCTGTTTTTT. Encoded protein: CASSRITGELFF. The variable domain in full, completed from reference TRBV5-6 and TRBJ2-2, reads DAGVTQSPTHLIKTRGQQVTLRCSPKSGHDTVSWYQQALGQGPQFIFQYYEEEERQRGNFPDRFSGHQFPNYSSELNVNALLLGDSALYLCASSRITGELFFGEGSRLTVL.

This clonotype was seen a few times. The V call is TRBV4-1, the J call TRBJ2-1; D is ambiguous. The CDR3 totals 14 residues. The V end lost 1 base, the J end lost 2 bases, and 6 bases lay between the germline ends. Germline V CDR1 and CDR2: MGHRA, YSYEKL. CDR3 nucleotide sequence: TGCGCCAGCAGCCAAGTGGGTACCTACAATGAGCAGTTCTTC. It encodes CASSQVGTYNEQFF.

V usage is TRBV6-2 or TRBV6-3 and J usage is TRBJ2-7; D possibly corresponds to TRBD1 (5 bases). V lost 2 bases and J lost 1, with 9 bases in between. The germline CDR1 and CDR2 sequences are MNHEY and SVGEGT. The CDR3 extends over 14 amino acids. The CDR3 bases are TGTGCCAGCAGTTACGCGACAGTATCCTACGAGCAGTACGTC. Protein sequence: CASSYATVSYEQYV.

This clonotype was seen more than once but under ten times. The V gene is TRBV12-3 or TRBV12-4, the J gene TRBJ2-2; TRBD2 agrees at 8 bases. CDR3 length: 17 residues. V dropped 6 bases and J dropped 0; count of bases not matched to a gene: 9. The CDR3 sequence: CASRDRAGGPNTGELFF. The CDR3 DNA follows: TGTGCCAGCAGGGACCGTGCGGGGGGACCGAACACCGGGGAGCTGTTTTTT.

This chain links TRBV2 with TRBJ2-1; 8 bases fit TRBD2. The CDR3 is 15 amino acids. Looked up from germline, CDR1 is SNHLY and CDR2 is FYNNEI. V trimming: 7 bases; J trimming: 7 bases; junction bases outside the gene matches: 12. The CDR3 is CASKEGTSFSNEQFF. In nucleotides, the CDR3 is TGTGCCAGCAAGGAAGGGACTAGTTTCTCGAATGAGCAGTTCTTC.

J is TRBJ1-6 and V is TRBV4-3; no clear D gene. Trimming removed 0 bases from V and 4 bases from J, with 13 bases in between. The germline gives CDR1 LGHNA, CDR2 YSLEER. The CDR3 is 17 residues long. The CDR3 DNA reads as TGCGCCAGCAGCCAAGATTTATTTCTGTCATATAATTCACCCCTCCACTTT. Translation gives CASSQDLFLSYNSPLHF.

This clonotype turned up a few times. The chain carries TRBV15 and TRBJ1-2; unclear D gene. Trimming shortened V by 5 bases and J by 4 bases, and 8 bases separated the two germline ends. Germline loops: CDR1 LNHNV, CDR2 YYDKDF (reference sequence). The length of the CDR3 is 12 residues. CDR3 coding DNA: TGTGCCACCAGCCTTTACAGCTATGGCTACACCTTC. Residues: CATSLYSYGYTF.

The rearrangement links TRBV6-5 to TRBJ1-2; maybe TRBD1 (5 bases). Germline V lookup: CDR1 MNHEY, CDR2 SVGAGI. V was trimmed by 4 bases and J by 8 bases, leaving 17 bases between them. The CDR3 is made up of 14 amino acids. DNA of the CDR3: TGTGCCAGCAGTTCACTCCGGGACGTTTGCGGCTACACCTTC. Translation: CASSSLRDVCGYTF.

V gene TRBV2 combines with J gene TRBJ2-7; D remains unclear. This CDR3 is 14 amino acids long. CDR1 and CDR2 (germline): SNHLY, FYNNEI. V was cut by 10 bases and J by 0 bases, with 16 bases left in between. The DNA of the CDR3 is TGTGCCATCGAGAGCCCAGGCGCCTCCTACGAGCAGTACTTC. The encoded protein is CAIESPGASYEQYF. The full variable domain, completed using reference TRBV2 and TRBJ2-7, is EPEVTQTPSHQVTQMGQEVILRCVPISNHLYFYWYRQILGQKVEFLVSFYNNEISEKSEIFDDQFSVERPDGSNFTLKIRSTKLEDSAMYFCAIESPGASYEQYFGPGTRLTVT.

The chain links TRBV12-3 or TRBV12-4 to TRBJ1-1; a weak D match, TRBD1 (5 bases). The V end lost 5 bases, the J end lost 5 bases, and 15 bases lay between the germline ends. The CDR3 has 14 residues. The CDR3 DNA follows: TGTGCCAGCAGTCAGTCCAGGGCTCAAACTGAAGCTTTCTTT. This gives the protein CASSQSRAQTEAFF.

J is TRBJ2-3 and V is TRBV7-8; TRBD2 agrees at 7 bases. Germline CDR1 and CDR2: SGHVS and FQNEAQ. This CDR3 is 12 amino acids long. V was pared by 5 bases and J by 7 bases, with 3 bases of the junction left unmatched. For the CDR3, the DNA is TGTGCCAGCAGCCGGGGGACTAATACGCAGTATTTT. It is translated as CASSRGTNTQYF.

This clonotype was seen only a few times. The chain recombines TRBV27 with TRBJ1-2, with a possible D match to TRBD1 (6 bases). The CDR3 is 12 residues long. Per the germline V gene, CDR1 is MNHEY and CDR2 is SMNVEV (reference sequence). Deletions cut 7 bases from V and 5 bases from J, with 11 bases between. The chain's CDR3 is CASTSQGYGYTF. The CDR3 DNA is TGTGCCAGCACCTCACAGGGATATGGCTACACCTTC.

The CDR3 here is CASSLETLAGNNEQFF. As DNA, the CDR3 is TGTGCCAGCAGCTTAGAAACTCTAGCGGGGAACAATGAGCAGTTCTTC. V gene TRBV13 combines with J gene TRBJ2-1; 9 bases fit TRBD2. CDR1 PRHDT and CDR2 FYEKMQ come from the germline V gene (reference sequence). The CDR3 consists of 16 residues. The junction had 6 bases not matched to a gene; V was cut back by 1 base and J by 5 bases. Drawing the rest from reference TRBV13 and TRBJ2-1, the complete variable domain is AAGVIQSPRHLIKEKRETATLKCYPIPRHDTVYWYQQGPGQDPQFLISFYEKMQSDKGSIPDRFSAQQFSDYHSELNMSSLELGDSALYFCASSLETLAGNNEQFFGPGTRLTVL.

The J gene is TRBJ2-3, the V gene TRBV7-2, with D unclear. The CDR3 sequence is 16 residues long. CDR1 SGHTA and CDR2 FQGNSA come from the germline V gene. Trimming stripped 2 bases from V and 2 bases from J, with 14 bases between. The CDR3 loop is CASSLRAPTVTDTQYF. DNA for the CDR3: TGTGCCAGCAGCTTACGGGCCCCGACTGTCACAGATACGCAGTATTTT.

This clonotype has more than one count but fewer than ten. The chain carries TRBV7-9 and TRBJ2-1; D remains ambiguous. V was cut by 1 base and J by 0 bases, with 10 bases left in between. Per the germline V gene, CDR1 is SEHNR and CDR2 is FQNEAQ (reference sequence). This CDR3 is built from 16 residues. The CDR3 DNA reads TGTGCCAGCAGCTTAGGTTCTTGGAGCTCCTACAATGAGCAGTTCTTC. Its translation is CASSLGSWSSYNEQFF.

This rearrangement joins TRBV27 to TRBJ2-5; 7 positions match TRBD2. This CDR3 contains 15 residues. Trimming at V came to 0 bases and at J to 6 bases, leaving 7 bases not matched to a gene. Germline loops: CDR1 MNHEY, CDR2 SMNVEV (reference sequence). The DNA of the CDR3 is TGTGCCAGCAGTTTATCCGCAGGGAGGGCACAGACCCAGTACTTC. Translated, it gives CASSLSAGRAQTQYF.

This clonotype was detected a few times. V and J are TRBV4-3 and TRBJ2-7; D not certain. The V gene lost 0 bases and the J gene lost 3 bases, with 9 bases spanning the gap. CDR3 size: 14 residues. The germline V gene encodes CDR1 LGHNA and CDR2 YSLEER. CDR3 loop: CASSQDPTSYEQYF. The CDR3 nucleotides read TGCGCCAGCAGCCAAGACCCGACGAGCTACGAGCAGTACTTC.

The chain is built from TRBV12-3 or TRBV12-4 and TRBJ2-5; no reliable D call. The CDR3 runs to 14 residues. The V end lost 3 bases, the J end lost 1 base, and 9 bases lay between the germline ends. This chain's CDR3 is CASSFSGRQETQYF. CDR3 DNA sequence: TGTGCCAGCAGTTTCTCAGGTCGCCAAGAGACCCAGTACTTC.

The chain couples TRBV2 to TRBJ2-7; D may be TRBD1 or TRBD2 (5 bases each). Germline CDR1 is SNHLY and CDR2 is FYNNEI. The CDR3 runs to 13 residues. Trimming took off 9 bases at V and 1 base at J, with 13 bases between the two ends. The CDR3: CARGPGGSYEQYF. For the CDR3, the DNA is TGTGCCAGGGGACCCGGTGGTTCCTACGAGCAGTACTTC. The whole variable domain, remainder taken from reference TRBV2 and TRBJ2-7, is EPEVTQTPSHQVTQMGQEVILRCVPISNHLYFYWYRQILGQKVEFLVSFYNNEISEKSEIFDDQFSVERPDGSNFTLKIRSTKLEDSAMYFCARGPGGSYEQYFGPGTRLTVT.